This TCR beta chain was retrieved from a study of cytomegalovirus exposure and HLA in healthy donors. About the study: Around 81% of 398 genotyped donors fell in the Caucasian-associated ancestry cluster.

The CDR3 covers 13 residues. Germline V CDR1 and CDR2: WNHNN, SYGVQD (reference sequence). V trimming: 7 bases; J trimming: 0 bases; junction bases outside the gene matches: 2. This clone came up a few times. Antigen specificity is unknown. PCR was performed using 60 Vbeta and 13 Jbeta primers. Repertoires were generated with immunoSEQ multiplex PCR, while TCRdb's copy carries only in-frame clones and drops some. The table shows about 120,000 clones, with about 80% occurring only once. Study-level points and caveats: Analyses of presence and absence presupposed an approximately uniform sequencing depth across donors.

The specimen sequenced was PBMCs. The chain joins TRBV10-1 to TRBJ1-1; 7 positions agree with TRBD1. The sequence derives from a young man in good health and CMV-seronegative. The CDR3 DNA is TGCGCCAGCAAACAGGGGATGAACACTGAAGCTTTCTTT. This encodes CASKQGMNTEAFF.